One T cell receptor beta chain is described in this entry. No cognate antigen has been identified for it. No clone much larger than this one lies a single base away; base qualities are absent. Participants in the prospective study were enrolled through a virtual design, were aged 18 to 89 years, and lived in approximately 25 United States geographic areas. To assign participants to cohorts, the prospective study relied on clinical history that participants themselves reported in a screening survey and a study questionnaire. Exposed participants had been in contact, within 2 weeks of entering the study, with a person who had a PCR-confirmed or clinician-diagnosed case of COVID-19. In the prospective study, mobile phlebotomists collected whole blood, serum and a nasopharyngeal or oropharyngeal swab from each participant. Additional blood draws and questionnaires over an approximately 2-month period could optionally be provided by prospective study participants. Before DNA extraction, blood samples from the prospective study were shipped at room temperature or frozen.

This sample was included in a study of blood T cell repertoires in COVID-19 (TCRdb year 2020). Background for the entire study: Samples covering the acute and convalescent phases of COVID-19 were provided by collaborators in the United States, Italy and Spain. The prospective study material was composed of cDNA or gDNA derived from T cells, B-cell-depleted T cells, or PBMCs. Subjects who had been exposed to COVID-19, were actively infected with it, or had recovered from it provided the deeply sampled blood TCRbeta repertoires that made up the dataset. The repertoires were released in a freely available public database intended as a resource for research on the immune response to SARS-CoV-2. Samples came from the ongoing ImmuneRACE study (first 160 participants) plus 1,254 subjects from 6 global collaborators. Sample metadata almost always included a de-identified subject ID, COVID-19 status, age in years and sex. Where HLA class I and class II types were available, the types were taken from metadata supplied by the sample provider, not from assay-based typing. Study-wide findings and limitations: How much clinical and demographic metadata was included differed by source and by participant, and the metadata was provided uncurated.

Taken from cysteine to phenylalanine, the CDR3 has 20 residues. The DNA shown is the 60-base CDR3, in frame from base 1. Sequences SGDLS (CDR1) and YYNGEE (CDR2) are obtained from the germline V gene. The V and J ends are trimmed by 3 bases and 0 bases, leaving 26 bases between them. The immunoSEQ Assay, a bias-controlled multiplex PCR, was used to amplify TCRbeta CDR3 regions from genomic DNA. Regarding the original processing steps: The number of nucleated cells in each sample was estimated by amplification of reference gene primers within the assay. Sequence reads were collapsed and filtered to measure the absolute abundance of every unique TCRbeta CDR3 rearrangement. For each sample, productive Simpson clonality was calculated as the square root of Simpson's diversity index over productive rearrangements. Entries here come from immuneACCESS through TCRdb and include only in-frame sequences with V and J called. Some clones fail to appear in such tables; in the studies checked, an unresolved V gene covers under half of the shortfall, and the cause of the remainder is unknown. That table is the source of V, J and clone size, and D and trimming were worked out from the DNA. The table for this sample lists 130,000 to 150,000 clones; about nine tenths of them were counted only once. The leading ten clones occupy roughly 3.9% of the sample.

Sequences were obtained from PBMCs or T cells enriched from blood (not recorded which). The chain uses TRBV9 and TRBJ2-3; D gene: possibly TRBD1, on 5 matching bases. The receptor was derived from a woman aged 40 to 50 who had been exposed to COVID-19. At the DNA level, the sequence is TGTGCCAGCAGCGCGTCGACAGCGACCAGGACCGCCACTAGCACAGATACGCAGTATTTT. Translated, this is CASSASTATRTATSTDTQYF. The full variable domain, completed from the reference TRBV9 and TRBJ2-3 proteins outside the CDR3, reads DSGVTQTPKHLITATGQRVTLRCSPRSGDLSVYWYQQSLDQGLQFLIQYYNGEERAKGNILERFSAQQFPDLHSELNLSSLELGDSALYFCASSASTATRTATSTDTQYFGPGTRLTVL.